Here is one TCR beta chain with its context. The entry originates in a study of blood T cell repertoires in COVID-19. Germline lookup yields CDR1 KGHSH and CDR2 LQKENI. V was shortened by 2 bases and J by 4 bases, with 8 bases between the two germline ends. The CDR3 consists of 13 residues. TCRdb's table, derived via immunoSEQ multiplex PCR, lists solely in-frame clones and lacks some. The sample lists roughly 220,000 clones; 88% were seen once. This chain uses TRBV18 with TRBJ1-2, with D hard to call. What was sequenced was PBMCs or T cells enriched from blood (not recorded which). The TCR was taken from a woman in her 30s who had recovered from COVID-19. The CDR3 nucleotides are TGTGCCAGCTCACCATTTGGGCTCTATGGCTACACCTTC. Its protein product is CASSPFGLYGYTF.